A single sample is the source of the 27 T cell receptor beta chains below, sequenced in a study of beta chain features in type 1 diabetes (dated by TCRdb to between 2017 and 2018). Library method: the immunoSEQ multiplex PCR assay. The entire amount of isolated RNA was reverse transcribed using the High Capacity cDNA Reverse Transcription Kit, so the sequenced TCRB transcripts were expressed ones. What TCRdb holds here is the immuneACCESS table cut down to in-frame rearrangements. Part of the clones is not present; checked against another copy, under half of the missing clones reflect an unresolved V gene, and the others are unexplained. Here the sample has 250,000 to 350,000 clones; more than 9.5% occur a single time. The ten largest make up 0.015% of the sample. Material: naive CD4+ T cells from blood. The cell subset or site label for this specimen denotes: true naive CD4+ T cells. These receptors were obtained from a woman aged 25 to 39 in good health.

This chain uses TRBV9 with TRBJ2-7, with 7 bases lining up with TRBD1. The CDR3 has 15 residues. Trimming at V came to 4 bases and at J to 3 bases, leaving 10 bases not matched to a gene. From germline, CDR1 is SGDLS and CDR2 YYNGEE. CDR3: CASSPDWDSNYEQYF. Here the CDR3 DNA reads TGTGCCAGCAGCCCGGACTGGGACAGCAACTACGAGCAGTACTTC. Based on the CDR3 plus reference TRBV9 and TRBJ2-7, the full variable domain is DSGVTQTPKHLITATGQRVTLRCSPRSGDLSVYWYQQSLDQGLQFLIQYYNGEERAKGNILERFSAQQFPDLHSELNLSSLELGDSALYFCASSPDWDSNYEQYFGPGTRLTVT.

The sample holds a few counts of this clone. The V and J genes are TRBV7-9 and TRBJ1-3; unclear D gene. The germline gives CDR1 SEHNR, CDR2 FQNEAQ (reference sequence). V gave up 1 base and J gave up 1 base, with 11 bases separating them. The CDR3 is 16 amino acids. The CDR3 region is CASSLGAGLSGNTIYF. CDR3 nucleotide sequence: TGTGCCAGCAGCTTAGGAGCAGGCCTTTCTGGAAACACCATATATTTT.

The CDR3 nucleotides read TGTGCCAGCAGTTACTCCCGAGAGGAGCAGTACTTC. Protein: CASSYSREEQYF. V gene TRBV6-6 combines with J gene TRBJ2-7, with D unclear. V was trimmed by 0 bases and J by 7 bases, leaving 7 bases between them. The CDR3 is 12 residues long. CDR1 and CDR2 from the germline V gene are MNHNY and SVGAGI (reference sequence).

This clone appeared a few times. J is TRBJ2-6 and V is TRBV19; unclear D gene. V was pared by 6 bases and J by 0 bases, with 9 bases between. This CDR3 has 15 residues. Germline CDR1 LNHDA, CDR2 SQIVND (reference sequence). CDR3: CASSLQFSGANVLTF. The CDR3 DNA reads TGTGCCAGTAGCCTACAGTTCTCTGGGGCCAACGTCCTGACTTTC.

The chain links TRBV7-9 to TRBJ2-5; TRBD2 agrees at 9 bases. Germline trimming cut 2 bases from V and 5 bases from J; bases unmatched to any gene: 9. The CDR3 contains 16 residues. Germline CDR1 and CDR2: SEHNR and FQNEAQ (reference sequence). CDR3 coding DNA: TGTGCCAGCAGCTTAAGGCCTAGCGGGATCGGGGAGACCCAGTACTTC. Its protein is CASSLRPSGIGETQYF.

The V gene is TRBV5-6, the J gene TRBJ2-1; 8 nucleotides line up with TRBD2. The germline gives CDR1 SGHDT, CDR2 YYEEEE. The CDR3 runs 15 residues. With 2 bases clipped from V and 1 base from J, the junction kept 2 bases outside the gene matches. Here the CDR3 reads CASSLLAASYNEQFF. The DNA of the CDR3 is TGTGCCAGCAGCTTACTAGCGGCTTCCTACAATGAGCAGTTCTTC.

This clone was recorded a few times. V and J are TRBV2 and TRBJ2-3; 8 nucleotides match TRBD2. Trimming at V came to 7 bases and at J to 2 bases, leaving 2 bases not matched to a gene. Germline V lookup: CDR1 SNHLY, CDR2 FYNNEI. The CDR3 covers 13 residues. CDR3 in amino acids: CASTGGDTDTQYF. CDR3 nucleotides: TGTGCCAGCACGGGAGGGGACACAGATACGCAGTATTTT.

This clone was observed a handful of times. The V gene is TRBV4-3, the J gene TRBJ2-1, with 11 positions matching TRBD2. The length of the CDR3 is 15 residues. V shed 4 bases and J 9 bases; nucleotides not matched to a gene: 8. Germline CDR1 is LGHNA and CDR2 is YSLEER. The chain's CDR3 is CASSLITSGSGEQFF. CDR3 DNA sequence: TGCGCCAGCAGCCTCATAACTAGCGGGAGCGGTGAGCAGTTCTTC.

The chain employs TRBV10-3 and TRBJ2-3; TRBD2 matches 10 bases. Germline assignment: CDR1 ENHRY and CDR2 SYGVKD. The CDR3 covers 15 residues. The V and J ends lost 4 bases and 4 bases, in that order; junction bases with no gene match: 5. DNA for the CDR3: TGTGCCATCAGTGTCGGAGCGGGAGGGCCAGATACGCAGTATTTT. Its protein product is CAISVGAGGPDTQYF.

The chain combines TRBV4-3 with TRBJ2-1; 7 bases match TRBD2. The germline V gene has CDR1 LGHNA and CDR2 YSLEER. This CDR3 spans 16 amino acids. The junction had 11 bases not matched to a gene; V was cut back by 4 bases and J by 5 bases. As DNA, the CDR3 is TGCGCCAGCAGCCTAACAGCGGGACGGACAAACAATGAGCAGTTCTTC. This codes for CASSLTAGRTNNEQFF.

This clone was found a few times. CDR3 in amino acids: CASSTEGNQPQHF. The CDR3, as DNA: TGTGCCAGCAGCACAGAAGGCAATCAGCCCCAGCATTTT. The J gene is TRBJ1-5, the V gene TRBV7-9; D is unclear. The V gene's germline CDR1 is SEHNR and CDR2 FQNEAQ (reference sequence). V was trimmed by 5 bases and J by 2 bases, leaving 7 bases between them. The CDR3 totals 13 residues.

The rearrangement joins TRBV6-5 to TRBJ2-7; 9 positions match TRBD1. Trimming cost V 8 bases and J 5 bases; bases outside gene matches: 10. The CDR3 runs 14 residues. The germline V gene has CDR1 MNHEY and CDR2 SVGAGI. The CDR3 nucleotides are TGTGCCAGCTCCCCGGACAGGGGTGTCAACGAGCAGTACTTC. Amino acids: CASSPDRGVNEQYF.

The rearrangement uses TRBV4-3 and TRBJ2-2, with TRBD2 identical over 13 bases. V trimming: 1 base; J trimming: 7 bases; junction bases outside the gene matches: 15. There are 20 residues in the CDR3. CDR1 is LGHNA and CDR2 is YSLEER in the germline V gene. CDR3: CASSQAGGWGLAGISGELFF. The CDR3 DNA reads as TGCGCCAGCAGCCAAGCGGGGGGCTGGGGACTAGCGGGAATTAGCGGGGAGCTGTTTTTT.

Comments on this clone: A read error may produce the germline difference seen at one junction end. This chain uses TRBV7-7 with TRBJ1-2; the D is unclear. Germline V lookup: CDR1 SSHAT, CDR2 FNYEAQ (reference sequence). CDR3 length equals 15 residues. The CDR3 here is CASSLAQQLGDGYTF. The CDR3 DNA sequence: TGTGCTAGCAGCTTAGCTCAACAGTTAGGCGATGGCTACACCTTC.

Only a few counts were recorded for this clone. The rearrangement links TRBV18 to TRBJ2-2; no definite D call. This CDR3 has 15 residues. Between the trimmed V and J ends, which lost 4 bases and 6 bases, there was a span of 15 bases. The germline V gene has CDR1 KGHSH and CDR2 LQKENI. As DNA, the CDR3 is TGTGCCAGCTCACAGGCCCTCACACAGTCCGGGGAGCTGTTTTTT. Residues: CASSQALTQSGELFF.

A few counts support this clone. The chain carries TRBV18 and TRBJ1-1; weak D call: TRBD1 (6 bases). The CDR3 extends over 17 amino acids. Trimming took 3 bases from V and 2 from J, leaving 19 bases between them. Looked up from germline, CDR1 is KGHSH and CDR2 is LQKENI. This chain's CDR3 is CASSPVVTGTSNTEAFF. The CDR3 DNA sequence: TGTGCCAGCTCACCCGTTGTTACTGGGACAAGCAACACTGAAGCTTTCTTT. Drawing the rest from reference TRBV18 and TRBJ1-1, the complete variable domain is NAGVMQNPRHLVRRRGQEARLRCSPMKGHSHVYWYRQLPEEGLKFMVYLQKENIIDESGMPKERFSAEFPKEGPSILRIQQVVRGDSAAYFCASSPVVTGTSNTEAFFGQGTRLTVV.

A remark on this clone: The sample carries other DNA sequences with the same CDR3. This chain connects TRBV4-3 to TRBJ2-1; TRBD1 aligns across 11 bases. CDR3 length: 15 amino acids. The ends lost 2 bases at V and 7 bases at J; junction bases unmatched: 4. Germline CDR1 and CDR2: LGHNA and YSLEER. For the CDR3, the DNA is TGCGCCAGCAGCCAACCCGGGACAGGGGGAAATGAGCAGTTCTTC. It is translated as CASSQPGTGGNEQFF.

This clone was counted only a few times. The rearrangement uses TRBV29-1 and TRBJ2-3; D perhaps matches TRBD2 (6 bases). The V end lost 6 bases, the J end lost 0 bases, and 10 bases lay between the germline ends. There are 13 residues in the CDR3. The germline V gene encodes CDR1 SQVTM and CDR2 ANQGSEA. The CDR3 spells CSVAGTSTDTQYF. The CDR3, as DNA: TGCAGCGTAGCCGGGACTAGCACAGATACGCAGTATTTT.

There are a few counts of this clone. This sequence joins TRBV6-1 and TRBJ2-5; 11 bases fit TRBD2. The trim removed 2 bases at V and 5 bases at J, leaving 10 bases unmatched. The CDR3 totals 17 residues. Germline assignment: CDR1 MNHNS and CDR2 SASEGT. CDR3 nucleotide sequence: TGTGCCAGCAGTGAACATCTGACTAGCGGGATTGATGAGACCCAGTACTTC. Translation gives CASSEHLTSGIDETQYF.

The chain recombines TRBV19 with TRBJ2-2; perhaps TRBD2 as D (6 bases). Trimming stripped 8 bases from V and 7 bases from J, with 17 bases between. Germline V gene data show CDR1 as LNHDA and CDR2 as SQIVND (reference sequence). The CDR3 is 14 amino acids. The CDR3 DNA follows: TGTGCCAGTCTGACTAGTGGCGGGGTCGGGGAGCTGTTTTTT. This codes for CASLTSGGVGELFF.

In its sample, this clone was seen a few times. CDR3 region: CASSPISGDHNEQFF. CDR3 in DNA: TGTGCCAGCTCACCAATTTCAGGGGACCACAATGAGCAGTTCTTC. The chain is built from TRBV18 and TRBJ2-1; D is possibly TRBD1 (6 bases). The length of the CDR3 is 15 residues. Germline V lookup: CDR1 KGHSH, CDR2 LQKENI. Deletions cut 2 bases from V and 5 bases from J, with 13 bases between.

This clone was seen a handful of times. The chain is built from TRBV6-5 and TRBJ2-3, with D possibly matching TRBD1 (5 bases). V was shortened by 2 bases and J by 8 bases, with 8 bases between the two germline ends. Germline V lookup: CDR1 MNHEY, CDR2 SVGAGI. This CDR3 is built from 12 residues. The CDR3 region has the DNA TGTGCCAGCAGTTACCAGGGCGGTACGCAGTATTTT. Translation: CASSYQGGTQYF.

In this sample, this clone turned up a few times. The chain carries TRBV23-1 and TRBJ2-7; 7 positions agree with TRBD2. TRBV23-1 falls under the ORF class, with uncertain function. Losses at the gene ends were 6 bases for V and 3 bases for J; bases not matched to a gene: 8. This CDR3 comprises 14 residues. CDR3 DNA: TGCGCCAGCAGACCCCGTAGGACTAGCTACGAGCAGTACTTC. Amino acid sequence: CASRPRRTSYEQYF.

The V gene is TRBV19, the J gene TRBJ2-3; perhaps TRBD2 as D (6 bases). The CDR3 contains 14 residues. The V end was cut by 8 bases, the J end by 4 bases, with 16 bases between. Germline-derived CDR1 and CDR2 are LNHDA and SQIVND (reference sequence). CDR3 sequence reads: CASAVLAGPDTQYF. The CDR3 DNA follows: TGTGCCAGTGCTGTCCTCGCGGGGCCAGATACGCAGTATTTT.

This clone has only a few counts. The genes are TRBV7-3 and TRBJ2-3, with a possible D match to TRBD2 (6 bases). V lost 5 bases and J 0 bases, leaving 12 bases between the germline ends. CDR3 length equals 15 residues. Germline CDR1 SGHTA, CDR2 FQGTGA. The CDR3 region has the DNA TGTGCCAGCAGCCTACAGGCGGGGAGCACAGATACGCAGTATTTT. Amino acid sequence: CASSLQAGSTDTQYF.

The rearrangement uses TRBV7-9 and TRBJ1-4; TRBD1 matches at 8 bases. Germline V gene lookup returns CDR1 SEHNR and CDR2 FQNEAQ (reference sequence). The CDR3 covers 17 residues. Trimming took 4 bases from V and 2 from J; bases not matched to a gene: 9. The CDR3 is CASSYRTGTGTNEKLFF. CDR3 in DNA: TGTGCCAGCAGCTACCGGACAGGGACGGGGACTAATGAAAAACTGTTTTTT.

This clone was seen a few times. The chain combines TRBV7-2 with TRBJ1-1; 7 bases are a match to TRBD1. After removal of 3 bases from V and 5 bases from J, the junction contained 3 bases not matched to a gene. Looked up from germline, CDR1 is SGHTA and CDR2 is FQGNSA. This CDR3 region has 13 residues. The CDR3 sequence is CASSFGRGTEAFF. DNA for the CDR3: TGTGCCAGCAGCTTCGGCAGGGGGACTGAAGCTTTCTTT.